What follows describes a single T cell receptor (beta chain). These data belong to a study of T cell changes during pregnancy in multiple sclerosis. Data came from immunoSEQ multiplex PCR; TCRdb stores just in-frame clones and leaves some out. Of about 75,000 clones listed, 80% to 90% were seen once; the top ten hold around 0.9%. The germline CDR1 and CDR2 sequences are SQVTM and ANQGSEA. After removal of 7 bases from V and 3 bases from J, the junction contained 8 bases not matched to a gene. The CDR3 loop spans 13 amino acids. The chain employs TRBV29-1 and TRBJ1-1, with 7 bases that match TRBD1. The material was peripheral blood, obtained in the first trimester of pregnancy. The sequence came from a female donor in good health, enrolled as a control in a pregnancy study. The CDR3 region is CSGSTGADTEAFF. CDR3 coding DNA: TGCAGCGGGAGTACAGGGGCGGACACTGAAGCTTTCTTT.